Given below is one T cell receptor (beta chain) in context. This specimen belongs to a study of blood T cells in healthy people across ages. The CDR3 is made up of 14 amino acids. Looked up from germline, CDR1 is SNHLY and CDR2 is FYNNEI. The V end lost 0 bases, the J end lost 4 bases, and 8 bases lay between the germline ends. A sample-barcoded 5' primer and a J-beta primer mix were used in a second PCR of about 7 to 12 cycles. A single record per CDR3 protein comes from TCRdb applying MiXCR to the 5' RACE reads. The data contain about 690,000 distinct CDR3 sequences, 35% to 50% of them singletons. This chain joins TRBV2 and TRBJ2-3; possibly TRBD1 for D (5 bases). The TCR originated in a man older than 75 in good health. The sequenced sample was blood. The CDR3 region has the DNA TGTGCCAGCAGTGAAGCGAAAGGGGCAGATACGCAGTATTTT. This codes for CASSEAKGADTQYF.